These 8 T cell receptor beta chains came from one sample sequenced in a study of cytomegalovirus exposure and HLA in healthy donors. PCR used 60 Vbeta primers and 13 Jbeta primers. Repertoires were generated with immunoSEQ multiplex PCR, while TCRdb's copy carries only in-frame clones and drops some. The table has approximately 150,000 clones, 68% seen once. Sequencing input: PBMCs. The receptors were gathered from a man aged 45-65 years in good health and CMV-seronegative.

This clone has just one count. The chain carries TRBV19 and TRBJ2-7; 10 bases are a match to TRBD1. Germline CDR1 is LNHDA and CDR2 is SQIVND (reference sequence). V lost 4 bases and J lost 2; bases outside the gene matches: 8. There are 16 residues in the CDR3. The CDR3 nucleotides read TGTGCCAGTAGTACCCAGGGACAGGGGCGTACCTACGAGCAGTACTTC. Its protein product is CASSTQGQGRTYEQYF.

The chain uses TRBV5-1 and TRBJ2-5, with a weak D call TRBD1 (5 bases). The DNA end is more similar to TRBJ2-7, so the J call may be wrong. The germline CDR1 and CDR2 sequences are SGHRS and YFSETQ. The CDR3 spans 15 residues. CDR3: CASSLALGATGEQYF. The CDR3 bases are TGCGCCAGCAGCTTGGCTCTAGGGGCGACGGGCGAGCAGTACTTC.

This CDR3 is CASSAGGTTDTQYF. The DNA for the CDR3 is TGCGCCAGCAGCGCGGGAGGAACTACAGATACGCAGTATTTT. The chain combines TRBV5-1 with TRBJ2-3, with TRBD2 matching 8 bases. Trimming cost V 4 bases and J 3 bases; bases outside gene matches: 4. From germline, CDR1 is SGHRS and CDR2 YFSETQ. This CDR3 spans 14 amino acids.

The rearrangement uses TRBV5-4 and TRBJ1-3; tentative D call: TRBD1 (6 bases). Germline CDR1 reads SGHNT; CDR2 reads YYREEE (reference sequence). V was pared by 4 bases and J by 4 bases, with 12 bases between. There are 14 residues in the CDR3. The CDR3 DNA is TGTGCCAGCAGCACTACAGGGTCCGGAAACACCATATATTTT. Residues: CASSTTGSGNTIYF.

V and J are TRBV6-6 and TRBJ1-2; the match to TRBD1 covers 11 bases. The V gene end was trimmed by 5 bases and the J gene end by 8 bases; junction bases not matched to a gene: 13. This CDR3 comprises 16 residues. CDR1 MNHNY and CDR2 SVGAGI come from the germline V gene (reference sequence). The CDR3: CASSPALTGTGGGYTF. The CDR3 nucleotides read TGTGCCAGCAGTCCTGCTCTCACCGGGACAGGGGGAGGCTACACCTTC.

This clone appeared a single time. The genes are TRBV7-2 and TRBJ2-5; 8 bases are a match to TRBD2. V trimming: 5 bases; J trimming: 5 bases; junction bases outside the gene matches: 16. CDR1 and CDR2 from the germline V gene are SGHTA and FQGNSA. The CDR3 covers 17 residues. The CDR3: CASSGLSGVGERETQYF. Written as DNA, the CDR3 is TGTGCCAGCAGCGGCCTTAGCGGGGTCGGCGAGAGGGAGACCCAGTACTTC.

This sequence joins TRBV6-5 and TRBJ2-1, with TRBD1 matching 8 bases. Germline lookup yields CDR1 MNHEY and CDR2 SVGAGI. The CDR3 is made up of 14 amino acids. The V segment lost 5 bases and the J segment 6 bases; nucleotides outside the gene matches: 6. The DNA for the CDR3 is TGTGCCAGCAGTATAGACAGGGGCCCCAATGAGCAGTTCTTC. Encoded protein: CASSIDRGPNEQFF.

The chain uses TRBV25-1 and TRBJ1-2; TRBD1 matches at 11 bases. V trimming: 6 bases; J trimming: 5 bases; junction bases outside the gene matches: 8. The CDR3 consists of 15 residues. From germline, CDR1 is MGHDK and CDR2 SYGVNS. CDR3 coding DNA: TGTGCCAGCAGCAACTCCGGGACAGGGGGTTATGGCTACACCTTC. This sequence encodes CASSNSGTGGYGYTF.